The 7 T cell receptor beta chains given below trace back to one sample, sequenced in a study of blood T cell repertoires in COVID-19. Generated by immunoSEQ multiplex PCR, the TCRdb table keeps only in-frame clones and is missing some. The sample carries approximately 270,000 clones, approximately 86% recorded once. What was sequenced was peripheral blood. These receptors all come from a middle-aged man with active or convalescent COVID-19.

This sequence joins TRBV3-1 (or the pseudogene TRBV3-2) and TRBJ1-3; D is undetermined. CDR1 LGHDT and CDR2 YNNKEL come from the germline V gene (reference sequence). This CDR3 is 19 amino acids long. V lost 0 bases, J lost 2 bases, and 20 bases lay in between. CDR3 sequence: CASSQDRGPRGLPGNTIYF. The CDR3 coding sequence is TGTGCCAGCAGCCAAGATCGAGGGCCGCGAGGGCTTCCTGGAAACACCATATATTTT.

V is TRBV5-1 and J is TRBJ2-5, with 7 bases aligning to TRBD2. The CDR3 is 13 residues long. V shed 3 bases and J 7 bases; nucleotides not matched to a gene: 6. Germline values: CDR1 SGHRS, CDR2 YFSETQ. CDR3 sequence (DNA): TGCGCCAGCAGCTGGGGAGGGGACGGGACCCAGTACTTC. Residues: CASSWGGDGTQYF.

This clone came up a few times. The genes are TRBV28 and TRBJ1-2; 8 bases fit TRBD1. Trimming cost V 3 bases and J 3 bases; bases outside gene matches: 3. Germline values: CDR1 MDHEN, CDR2 SYDVKM. The CDR3 sequence is 14 residues long. For the CDR3, the DNA is TGTGCCAGCAGTTTGCCCAGGGGGCACTATGGCTACACCTTC. Residues: CASSLPRGHYGYTF.

This clone showed up just once. The rearrangement joins TRBV6-5 to TRBJ1-3, with TRBD1 matching over 10 bases. The CDR3 spans 14 residues. V lost 5 bases and J lost 8; bases outside the gene matches: 6. Germline CDR1 reads MNHEY; CDR2 reads SVGAGI. CDR3 DNA: TGTGCCAGCAGTAAGACAGGGGGCGAAGACACCATATATTTT. This sequence encodes CASSKTGGEDTIYF.

The rearrangement links TRBV11-2 to TRBJ1-1, with TRBD1 matching over 11 bases. V gave up 5 bases and J gave up 13 bases; unmatched junction bases: 12. CDR1 and CDR2 from the germline V gene are SGHAT and FQNNGV. This CDR3 comprises 14 residues. The CDR3 loop reads CASSRNSGTGGDFF. The CDR3 nucleotides read TGTGCCAGCAGCAGAAATTCCGGGACAGGGGGAGATTTCTTT. Full variable domain (missing parts from reference TRBV11-2 and TRBJ1-1): EAGVAQSPRYKIIEKRQSVAFWCNPISGHATLYWYQQILGQGPKLLIQFQNNGVVDDSQLPKDRFSAERLKGVDSTLKIQPAKLEDSAVYLCASSRNSGTGGDFFGQGTRLTVV.

This sequence joins TRBV19 and TRBJ1-2, with a weak D call TRBD1 (5 bases). Between the trimmed V and J ends, which lost 7 bases and 4 bases, there was a span of 19 bases. Germline CDR1 is LNHDA and CDR2 is SQIVND (reference sequence). The CDR3 extends over 15 amino acids. This CDR3 is CASTGLGGTIYGYTF. In DNA form, the CDR3 reads TGTGCCAGTACAGGACTGGGGGGGACGATCTATGGCTACACCTTC.

This chain joins TRBV11-2 and TRBJ2-7, with 10 bases aligning to TRBD1. Trimming at V came to 9 bases and at J to 7 bases, leaving 15 bases not matched to a gene. CDR1 and CDR2 (germline): SGHAT, FQNNGV. The CDR3 consists of 15 residues. The DNA of the CDR3 is TGTGCCAGTGACCCCACCGGGACAGGGGAAGGGGAGCAGTACTTC. It specifies CASDPTGTGEGEQYF.